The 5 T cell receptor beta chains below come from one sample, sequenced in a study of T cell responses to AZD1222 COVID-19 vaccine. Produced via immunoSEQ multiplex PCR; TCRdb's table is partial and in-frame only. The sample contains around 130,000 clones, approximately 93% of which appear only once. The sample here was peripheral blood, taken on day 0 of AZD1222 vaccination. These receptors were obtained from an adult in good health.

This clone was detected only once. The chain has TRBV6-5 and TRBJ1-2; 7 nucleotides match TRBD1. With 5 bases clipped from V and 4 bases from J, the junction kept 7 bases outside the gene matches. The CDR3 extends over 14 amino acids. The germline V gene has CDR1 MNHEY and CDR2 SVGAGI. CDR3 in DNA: TGTGCCAGCAGTACCTGGACAGGAGCCTATGGCTACACCTTC. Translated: CASSTWTGAYGYTF.

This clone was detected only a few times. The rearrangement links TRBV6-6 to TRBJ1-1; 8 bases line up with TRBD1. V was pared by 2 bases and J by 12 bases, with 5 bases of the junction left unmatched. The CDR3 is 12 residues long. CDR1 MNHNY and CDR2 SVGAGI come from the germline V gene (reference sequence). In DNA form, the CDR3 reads TGTGCCAGCAGTTACGAGGACAGGGCATCTTTCTTT. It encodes CASSYEDRASFF.

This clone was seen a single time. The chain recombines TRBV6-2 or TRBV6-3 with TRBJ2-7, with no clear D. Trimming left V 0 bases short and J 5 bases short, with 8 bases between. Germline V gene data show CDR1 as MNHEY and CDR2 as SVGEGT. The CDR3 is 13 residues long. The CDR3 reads CASSYSRRNEQYF. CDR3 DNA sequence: TGTGCCAGCAGTTACTCGAGACGGAACGAGCAGTACTTC.

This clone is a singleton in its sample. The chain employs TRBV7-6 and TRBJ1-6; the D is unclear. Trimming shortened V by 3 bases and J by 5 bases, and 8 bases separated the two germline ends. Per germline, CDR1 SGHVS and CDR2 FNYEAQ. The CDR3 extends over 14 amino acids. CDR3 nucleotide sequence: TGTGCCAGCAGCTTCCGGACCAATAATTCACCCCTCCACTTT. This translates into CASSFRTNNSPLHF.

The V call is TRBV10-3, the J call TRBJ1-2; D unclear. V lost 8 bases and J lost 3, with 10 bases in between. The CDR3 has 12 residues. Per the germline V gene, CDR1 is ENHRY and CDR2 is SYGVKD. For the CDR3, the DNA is TGTGCCATCTCAGTAGGTGACTATGGCTACACCTTC. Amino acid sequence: CAISVGDYGYTF.